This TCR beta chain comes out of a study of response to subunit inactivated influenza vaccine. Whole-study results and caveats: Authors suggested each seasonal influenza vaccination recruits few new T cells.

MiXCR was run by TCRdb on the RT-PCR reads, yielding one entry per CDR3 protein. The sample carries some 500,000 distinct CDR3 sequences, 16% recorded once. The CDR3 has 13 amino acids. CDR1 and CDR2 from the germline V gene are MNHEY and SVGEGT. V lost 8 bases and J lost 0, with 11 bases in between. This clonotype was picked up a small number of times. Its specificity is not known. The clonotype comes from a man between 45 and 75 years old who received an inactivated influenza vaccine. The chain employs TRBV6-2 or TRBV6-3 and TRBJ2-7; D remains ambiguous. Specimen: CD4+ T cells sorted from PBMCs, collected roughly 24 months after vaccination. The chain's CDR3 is CASLGDNSYEQYF. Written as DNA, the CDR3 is TGTGCCAGCCTGGGCGATAACTCCTACGAGCAGTACTTC.